These 27 T cell receptor beta chains came from one sample sequenced in a study of control samples from healthy donors and cancer patients. TCRdb keeps only in-frame clones here, not all; method: immunoSEQ multiplex PCR. The data show about 120,000 clones, with over 90% seen just once and around 2.5% held by the top ten. The sequenced sample consisted of blood. The receptors stem from a man under 40 in good health.

The chain has TRBV30 and TRBJ1-2, with D unresolved. Trimming removed 0 bases at V and 4 bases at J, with 9 bases between. This CDR3 is 13 amino acids long. Germline assignment: CDR1 GTSNPN and CDR2 SVGIG (reference sequence). The CDR3 region has the DNA TGTGCCTGGAGTGTGTTGCCATTCTATGGCTACACCTTC. The encoded protein is CAWSVLPFYGYTF.

This chain connects TRBV15 to TRBJ2-7; D not resolved. Between the trimmed V and J ends, which lost 4 bases and 5 bases, there was a span of 15 bases. CDR3 length: 14 residues. Germline loops: CDR1 LNHNV, CDR2 YYDKDF (reference sequence). The CDR3 coding sequence is TGTGCCACCAGCACAGGTAACCGCGTCAACGAGCAGTACTTC. Encoded protein: CATSTGNRVNEQYF.

The CDR3 region has the DNA TGTGCCAGCAGCAACCCCGGACTTACAGGGTCACAAGAGACCCAGTACTTC. It yields the protein CASSNPGLTGSQETQYF. The rearrangement joins TRBV11-2 to TRBJ2-5; D is possibly TRBD1 (6 bases). CDR3 size: 17 residues. CDR1 is SGHAT, CDR2 FQNNGV, per germline. Trimming left V 5 bases short and J 2 bases short, with 21 bases between.

The rearrangement links TRBV18 to TRBJ1-1, with 7 bases aligning to TRBD1. Germline assignment: CDR1 KGHSH and CDR2 LQKENI. The CDR3 extends over 19 amino acids. V lost 2 bases and J lost 1; bases outside the gene matches: 16. The CDR3 region has the DNA TGTGCCAGCTCACCAACGAACATGGGGCAGGGGGTGGCGAACACTGAAGCTTTCTTT. Its translation: CASSPTNMGQGVANTEAFF.

V and J are TRBV7-9 and TRBJ1-1; no clear D gene. Deletions cut 7 bases from V and 1 base from J, with 4 bases between. The CDR3 covers 11 residues. Germline V gene lookup returns CDR1 SEHNR and CDR2 FQNEAQ (reference sequence). For the CDR3, the DNA is TGTGCCAGCACCCCGAACACTGAAGCTTTCTTT. Translating it yields CASTPNTEAFF.

V usage is TRBV19 and J usage is TRBJ1-2, with D possibly being TRBD1 (6 bases). Trimming took off 1 base at V and 2 bases at J, with 20 bases between the two ends. This CDR3 comprises 18 residues. Germline assignment: CDR1 LNHDA and CDR2 SQIVND (reference sequence). The CDR3 reads CASSIASRHVGANYGYTF. In nucleotides, the CDR3 is TGTGCCAGTAGTATAGCCTCCAGGCATGTGGGGGCGAACTATGGCTACACCTTC.

This chain joins TRBV9 and TRBJ2-5; possibly TRBD2 for D (5 bases). The germline V gene encodes CDR1 SGDLS and CDR2 YYNGEE. With 0 bases removed from V and 7 bases from J, the gap between germline ends came to 13 bases. The CDR3 contains 14 residues. CDR3 coding DNA: TGTGCCAGCAGCGTAGGACACCCGAGCGGGACCCAGTACTTC. Protein: CASSVGHPSGTQYF.

This sequence joins TRBV6-1 and TRBJ2-3, with a tentative D call TRBD2 (7 bases). The germline V gene encodes CDR1 MNHNS and CDR2 SASEGT. The CDR3 is 15 residues long. V was trimmed by 1 base and J by 5 bases, leaving 13 bases between them. The DNA for the CDR3 is TGTGCCAGCAGTGAAGGGGGGGGGCCAGTAGATACGCAGTATTTT. It yields the protein CASSEGGGPVDTQYF.

V gene TRBV27 combines with J gene TRBJ2-1; TRBD2 is a possible D gene (7 bases). The germline gives CDR1 MNHEY, CDR2 SMNVEV (reference sequence). This CDR3 spans 16 amino acids. The V gene lost 7 bases and the J gene lost 8 bases, with 24 bases spanning the gap. This CDR3 reads CASTSGGGPGADEQFF. The CDR3 DNA sequence: TGTGCCAGCACCTCGGGCGGGGGCCCCGGGGCGGATGAGCAGTTCTTC.

The chain has TRBV7-2 and TRBJ2-5; D not resolved. Per the germline V gene, CDR1 is SGHTA and CDR2 is FQGNSA. V dropped 6 bases and J dropped 5 bases, with 13 bases sitting between them. This CDR3 has 13 residues. The CDR3 protein is CASRLRVEETQYF. The CDR3 DNA is TGTGCCAGCAGATTAAGGGTCGAGGAGACCCAGTACTTC. Based on the CDR3 plus reference TRBV7-2 and TRBJ2-5, the full variable domain is GAGVSQSPSNKVTEKGKDVELRCDPISGHTALYWYRQSLGQGLEFLIYFQGNSAPDKSGLPSDRFSAERTGGSVSTLTIQRTQQEDSAVYLCASRLRVEETQYFGPGTRLLVL.

The chain couples TRBV5-4 to TRBJ1-2, with unresolved D. Trimming removed 1 base at V and 11 bases at J, with 18 bases between. The CDR3 loop spans 14 amino acids. Germline CDR1 SGHNT, CDR2 YYREEE (reference sequence). DNA for the CDR3: TGTGCCAGCAGCTTGCAAGTTGGGCCAGCTTCGTACACCTTC. Its protein is CASSLQVGPASYTF.

The sample holds one count of this clone. The rearrangement uses TRBV5-1 and TRBJ1-4, with D perhaps matching TRBD1 (6 bases). V lost 4 bases, J lost 3 bases, and 13 bases lay in between. Germline CDR1 is SGHRS and CDR2 is YFSETQ. The CDR3 length is 15 residues. The CDR3 region is CASSGTGSSNEKLFF. CDR3 in DNA: TGCGCCAGCAGCGGAACAGGGTCGTCTAATGAAAAACTGTTTTTT.

This clone was recorded only once. The chain combines TRBV28 with TRBJ1-1, with TRBD1 matching 7 bases. With V trimmed by 6 bases and J by 0 bases, 7 bases remained unmatched. The CDR3 is 15 amino acids. Germline V gene lookup returns CDR1 MDHEN and CDR2 SYDVKM. The CDR3 bases are TGTGCCAGCAGCCAGGGGGGCCCCATGAACACTGAAGCTTTCTTT. Its protein is CASSQGGPMNTEAFF.

The CDR3 nucleotides read TGTGCCAGCAGTGAACCGTACTATGGCTACACCTTC. Protein sequence: CASSEPYYGYTF. The chain has TRBV25-1 and TRBJ1-2; D is ambiguous. Trimming stripped 2 bases from V and 3 bases from J, with 4 bases between. The CDR3 length is 12 residues. Germline CDR1 is MGHDK and CDR2 is SYGVNS.

The rearrangement links TRBV6-5 to TRBJ2-1; D gene uncertain. Trimming removed 6 bases from V and 9 bases from J, with 9 bases in between. The CDR3 is 11 residues long. Germline assignment: CDR1 MNHEY and CDR2 SVGAGI. The DNA of the CDR3 is TGTGCCAGCAGGTCTGACGGTGAGCAGTTCTTC. This encodes CASRSDGEQFF.

This chain joins TRBV19 and TRBJ2-2; D is uncertain. The CDR3 is 14 amino acids. Germline V gene lookup returns CDR1 LNHDA and CDR2 SQIVND (reference sequence). V was cut by 5 bases and J by 1 base, with 8 bases left in between. The CDR3 nucleotides read TGTGCCAGTAGTGTGGCAGGGAACACCGGGGAGCTGTTTTTT. Translation: CASSVAGNTGELFF.

The chain recombines TRBV9 with TRBJ2-1, with 11 bases aligning to TRBD2. The germline CDR1 and CDR2 sequences are SGDLS and YYNGEE. J gave up 1 base and V 3 bases, and 15 bases lay outside the gene matches. This CDR3 has 20 residues. The CDR3 spells CASSGYSGGAIEASYNEQFF. The CDR3 nucleotides read TGTGCCAGCAGCGGATATAGCGGGGGGGCCATTGAGGCGTCCTACAATGAGCAGTTCTTC.

The chain has TRBV5-1 and TRBJ1-1; D possibly corresponds to TRBD1 (6 bases). V shed 4 bases and J shed 1 base, with 11 bases lying between them. This CDR3 has 14 amino acids. Per germline, CDR1 SGHRS and CDR2 YFSETQ. The CDR3 nucleotides read TGCGCCAGCAGCCCCGGAGGGGGGAACACTGAAGCTTTCTTT. Its translation is CASSPGGGNTEAFF.

The chain recombines TRBV27 with TRBJ1-1; no clear D gene. This CDR3 region has 14 residues. Germline CDR1 is MNHEY and CDR2 is SMNVEV (reference sequence). Trimming removed 7 bases at V and 0 bases at J, with 12 bases between. The CDR3 sequence: CASTEGSLNTEAFF. The CDR3 DNA reads as TGTGCCAGCACCGAAGGCAGCTTGAACACTGAAGCTTTCTTT.

V is TRBV28 and J is TRBJ1-4; D may be TRBD1 (6 bases). Trimming cost V 5 bases and J 3 bases, with 10 bases left between them. The CDR3 runs 14 residues. CDR1 MDHEN and CDR2 SYDVKM come from the germline V gene. This CDR3 is CASSGGGSNEKLFF. The CDR3 nucleotides read TGTGCCAGCAGTGGAGGGGGATCTAATGAAAAACTGTTTTTT.

The chain is built from TRBV2 and TRBJ2-7, with D uncertain. V lost 1 base to trimming and J lost 10 bases, with 14 bases between them. This CDR3 spans 13 amino acids. Looked up from germline, CDR1 is SNHLY and CDR2 is FYNNEI. CDR3: CASSEGLNLLQYF. The CDR3 nucleotides are TGTGCCAGCAGTGAAGGCCTTAATTTGCTCCAGTACTTC.

This clone was seen a single time. The chain has TRBV14 and TRBJ2-7, with a tentative D call TRBD2 (7 bases). This CDR3 is built from 16 residues. Germline V CDR1 and CDR2: SGHDN, FVKESK. V lost 3 bases and J 0 bases, leaving 15 bases between the germline ends. CDR3 nucleotide sequence: TGTGCCAGCAGCCATGAGCGGGACACGGGCTCCTACGAGCAGTACTTC. This codes for CASSHERDTGSYEQYF.

The chain couples TRBV19 to TRBJ2-1, with unresolved D. This CDR3 contains 14 residues. Germline CDR1 is LNHDA and CDR2 is SQIVND (reference sequence). The V gene lost 2 bases and the J gene lost 7 bases, with 12 bases spanning the gap. The CDR3 DNA follows: TGTGCCAGTAGTATAAGTCGCCAAACGAATGAGCAGTTCTTC. This codes for CASSISRQTNEQFF.

The chain carries TRBV21-1 and TRBJ2-5. TRBV21-1 represents a pseudogene. The CDR3 length is 14 residues. In DNA form, the CDR3 reads TGTGCCAGCAGCAAATTAGGGTACCAAGAGACCCAGTACTTC. Residues: CASSKLGYQETQYF.

The chain links TRBV19 to TRBJ1-3, with D hard to call. In germline, CDR1 is LNHDA, CDR2 SQIVND (reference sequence). This CDR3 contains 14 residues. Trimming left V 7 bases short and J 3 bases short, with 13 bases between. The CDR3 coding sequence is TGTGCCAGTAAATTTCTTGGCGGTGGAAACACCATATATTTT. Protein: CASKFLGGGNTIYF.

This chain links TRBV2 with TRBJ2-7; tentative D call: TRBD2 (6 bases). Trimming removed 0 bases at V and 5 bases at J, with 14 bases between. Looked up from germline, CDR1 is SNHLY and CDR2 is FYNNEI. CDR3 length: 15 residues. The CDR3 bases are TGTGCCAGCAGTGAAGCGCCCCAGGGAGGTCACGAGCAGTACTTC. Protein: CASSEAPQGGHEQYF. The full variable domain, with the rest looked up from reference TRBV2 and TRBJ2-7, is EPEVTQTPSHQVTQMGQEVILRCVPISNHLYFYWYRQILGQKVEFLVSFYNNEISEKSEIFDDQFSVERPDGSNFTLKIRSTKLEDSAMYFCASSEAPQGGHEQYFGPGTRLTVT.

CDR3 nucleotides: TGTGCCAGCAGCTCCCGCGACAGGGGAACATACAATGAGCAGTTCTTC. Translating gives CASSSRDRGTYNEQFF. The chain has TRBV13 and TRBJ2-1, with 8 bases that match TRBD1. There are 16 residues in the CDR3. Trimming took 4 bases from V and 4 from J; bases not matched to a gene: 9. Germline lookup yields CDR1 PRHDT and CDR2 FYEKMQ (reference sequence).